This T cell receptor beta chain was recovered during a study of shared clonotypes between healthy human individuals. Study-level findings and limits: Among non-shared clonotypes, generation probabilities were lower than among those shared by all four donors.

This clone was counted a few times. Its antigen is not known. Produced via immunoSEQ multiplex PCR; TCRdb's table is partial and in-frame only. Of over 850,000 clones in the sample, approximately 80% were seen once. With 6 bases removed from V and 4 bases from J, the gap between germline ends came to 9 bases. Germline V gives CDR1 MNHEY, CDR2 SVGAGI. The CDR3 has 12 amino acids. The sample was memory CD4+ T cells from PBMCs. Regarding subset: CD45RA-negative fraction. This TCR derives from a man aged 18 to 29 in good health. Some clones in this sample may be carry-over from other donors' samples. V gene TRBV6-5 combines with J gene TRBJ1-1, with D hard to call. The CDR3 DNA sequence: TGTGCCAGCAGCACCACGAGCACTGAAGCTTTCTTT. Encoded protein: CASSTTSTEAFF.